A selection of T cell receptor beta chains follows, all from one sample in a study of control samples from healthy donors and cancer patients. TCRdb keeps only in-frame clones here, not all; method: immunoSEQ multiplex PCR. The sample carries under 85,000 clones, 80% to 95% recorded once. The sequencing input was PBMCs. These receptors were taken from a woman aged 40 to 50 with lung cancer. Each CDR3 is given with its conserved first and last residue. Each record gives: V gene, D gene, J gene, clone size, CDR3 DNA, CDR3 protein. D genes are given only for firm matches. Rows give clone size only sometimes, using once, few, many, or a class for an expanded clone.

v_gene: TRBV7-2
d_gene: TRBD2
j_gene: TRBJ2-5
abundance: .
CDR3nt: TGTGCCAGCAGTTCTGGGTCCCTATCTAGCGGGGGGGCGGAGACCCAGTACTTC
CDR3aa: CASSSGSLSSGGAETQYF

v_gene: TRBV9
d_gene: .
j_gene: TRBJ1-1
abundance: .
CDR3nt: TGTGCCAGCAGCGTAGGAGGGGAGAGCACTGAAGCTTTCTTT
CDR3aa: CASSVGGESTEAFF

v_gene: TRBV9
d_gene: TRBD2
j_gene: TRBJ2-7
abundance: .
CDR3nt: TGTGCCAGCAGCAACGGACTAGCGGGGGGTATGTACGAGCAGTACTTC
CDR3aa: CASSNGLAGGMYEQYF

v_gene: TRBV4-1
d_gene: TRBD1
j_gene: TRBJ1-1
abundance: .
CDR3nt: TGCGCCAGCAGCCACACAGGGGGGACTGAAGCTTTCTTT
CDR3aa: CASSHTGGTEAFF

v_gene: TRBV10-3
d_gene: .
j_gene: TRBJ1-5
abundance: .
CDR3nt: TGTGCCATCAGCCAAGGACAAGCCCTGGGCTATAGCAATCAGCCCCAGCATTTT
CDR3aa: CAISQGQALGYSNQPQHF

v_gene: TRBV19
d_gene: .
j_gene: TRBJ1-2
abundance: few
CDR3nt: TGTGCCAGTAGTCTCCCTGGCTATGGCTACACCTTC
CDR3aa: CASSLPGYGYTF

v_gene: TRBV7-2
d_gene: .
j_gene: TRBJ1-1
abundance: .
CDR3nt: TGTGCCAGCACCGACCCAAGGGGGGTCCCTAACACTGAAGCTTTCTTT
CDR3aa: CASTDPRGVPNTEAFF

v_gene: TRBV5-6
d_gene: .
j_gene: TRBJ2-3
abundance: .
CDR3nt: TGTGCCAGCAGCTTGGGGGGTATTGGGACAGATACGCAGTATTTT
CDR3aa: CASSLGGIGTDTQYF

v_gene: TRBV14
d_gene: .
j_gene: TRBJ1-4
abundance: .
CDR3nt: TGTGCCAGCACCCCCTGGGGGAGCGAAAAACTGTTTTTT
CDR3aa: CASTPWGSEKLFF

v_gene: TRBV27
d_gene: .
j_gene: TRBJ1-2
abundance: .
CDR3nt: TGTGCCAGCAGTTTAGCGGAGAACTATGGCTACACCTTC
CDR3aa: CASSLAENYGYTF

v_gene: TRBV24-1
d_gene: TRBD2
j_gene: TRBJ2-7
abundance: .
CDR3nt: TGTGCCACCAGTGATGGGGGGGGCTACGAGCAGTACTTC
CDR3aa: CATSDGGGYEQYF

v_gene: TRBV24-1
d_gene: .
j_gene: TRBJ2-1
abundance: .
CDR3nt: TGTGCCACCAGCGGTCTGGCCGGGGTTGGTGAGCAGTTCTTC
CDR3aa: CATSGLAGVGEQFF

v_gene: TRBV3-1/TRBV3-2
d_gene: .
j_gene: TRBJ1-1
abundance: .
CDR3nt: TGTGCCAGCAGCCAGACCGGGGTGAGGACTGAAGCTTTCTTT
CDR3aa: CASSQTGVRTEAFF

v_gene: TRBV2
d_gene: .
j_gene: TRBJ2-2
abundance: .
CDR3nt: TGTGCCAGCACCCAGGAGGGGTCCAAAACCGGGGAGCTGTTTTTT
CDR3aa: CASTQEGSKTGELFF

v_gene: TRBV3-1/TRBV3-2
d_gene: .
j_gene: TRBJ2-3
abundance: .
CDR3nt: TGTGCCAGCAGCCAAGTGGGCGGGGGCACAGATACGCAGTATTTT
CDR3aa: CASSQVGGGTDTQYF

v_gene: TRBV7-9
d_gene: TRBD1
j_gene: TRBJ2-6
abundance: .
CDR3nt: TGTGCCAGCAGCAAGGGACAGCTCTCTGGGGCCAACGTCCTGACTTTC
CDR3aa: CASSKGQLSGANVLTF

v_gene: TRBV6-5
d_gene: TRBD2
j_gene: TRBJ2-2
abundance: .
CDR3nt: TGTGCCAGCCGCGATCCGGGGGGGCCCGGGGAGCTGTTTTTT
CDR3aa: CASRDPGGPGELFF

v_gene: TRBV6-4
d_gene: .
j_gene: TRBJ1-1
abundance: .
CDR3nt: TGTGCCAGCAGTGACTCGTCAGGGTGGGTCACTGAAGCTTTCTTT
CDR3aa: CASSDSSGWVTEAFF

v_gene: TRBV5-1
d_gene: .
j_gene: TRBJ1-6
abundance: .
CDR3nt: TGCGCCAGTTCAAAGGGCTCCAATTCACCCCTCCACTTT
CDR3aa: CASSKGSNSPLHF

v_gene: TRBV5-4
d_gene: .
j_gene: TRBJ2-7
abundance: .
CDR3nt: TGTGCCAGCAGCTTGGACCGATCCTACGAGCAGTACTTC
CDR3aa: CASSLDRSYEQYF